This T cell receptor beta chain was profiled in a study of OX40 agonist ivuxolimab in advanced cancers. CDR3 length: 13 residues. The germline V gene has CDR1 MNHNS and CDR2 SASEGT. Trimming removed 4 bases from V and 8 bases from J, with 14 bases in between. Profiled with immunoSEQ multiplex PCR; TCRdb holds only in-frame clones, not every one. The sample holds about 70,000 clones, around 86% seen once. Study results and caveats: Expanded peripheral T cells had an undetermined antigen specificity.

Concerning this clone: Its specificity is not known.

The sequenced sample was CD4+ or CD8+ T cells sorted from blood, obtained in a trial of the OX40 agonist ivuxolimab. The TCR was taken from an adult with an advanced solid tumor such as melanoma, head and neck, liver or kidney cancer. V usage is TRBV6-1 and J usage is TRBJ1-2; D unclear. The CDR3: CASSVRADEGYTF. CDR3 sequence (DNA): TGTGCCAGCAGTGTCCGGGCTGATGAAGGCTACACCTTC.